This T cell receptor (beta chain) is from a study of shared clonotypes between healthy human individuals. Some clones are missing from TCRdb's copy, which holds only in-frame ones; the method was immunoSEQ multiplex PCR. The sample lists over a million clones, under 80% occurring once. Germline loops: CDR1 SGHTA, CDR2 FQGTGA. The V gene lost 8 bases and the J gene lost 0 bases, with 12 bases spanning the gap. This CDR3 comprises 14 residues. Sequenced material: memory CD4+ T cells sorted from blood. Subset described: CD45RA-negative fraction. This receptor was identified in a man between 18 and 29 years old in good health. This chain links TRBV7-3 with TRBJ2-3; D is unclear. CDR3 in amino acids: CASASPASTDTQYF. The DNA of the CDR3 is TGTGCCAGCGCGTCCCCAGCTAGCACAGATACGCAGTATTTT. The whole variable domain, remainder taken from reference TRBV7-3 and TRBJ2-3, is GAGVSQTPSNKVTEKGKYVELRCDPISGHTALYWYRQSLGQGPEFLIYFQGTGAADDSGLPNDRFFAVRPEGSVSTLKIQRTERGDSAVYLCASASPASTDTQYFGPGTRLTVL.